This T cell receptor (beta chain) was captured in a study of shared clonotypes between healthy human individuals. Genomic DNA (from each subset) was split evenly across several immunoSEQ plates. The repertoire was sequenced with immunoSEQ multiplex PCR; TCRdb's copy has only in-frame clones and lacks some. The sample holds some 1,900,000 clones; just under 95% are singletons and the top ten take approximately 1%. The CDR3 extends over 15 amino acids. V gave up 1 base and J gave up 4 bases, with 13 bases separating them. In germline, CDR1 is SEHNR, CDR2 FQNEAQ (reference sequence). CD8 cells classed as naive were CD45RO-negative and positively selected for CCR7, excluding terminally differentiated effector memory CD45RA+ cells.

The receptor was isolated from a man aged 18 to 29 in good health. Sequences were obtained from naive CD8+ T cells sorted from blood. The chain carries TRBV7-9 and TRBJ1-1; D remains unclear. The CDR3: CASSLDPGVSTEAFF. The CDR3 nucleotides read TGTGCCAGCAGCTTAGACCCGGGAGTGAGCACTGAAGCTTTCTTT.